This T cell receptor (beta chain) was captured in a study of cytomegalovirus exposure and HLA in healthy donors. Broader study findings: In a later analysis, specific HLA alleles were associated with 15,000 to 20,000 TCR beta sequences at a 0.05 false discovery rate.

CDR3 length: 11 residues. The V gene's germline CDR1 is KGHSH and CDR2 LQKENI. V lost 5 bases, J lost 8 bases, and 7 bases lay in between. PCR used 60 Vbeta primers and 13 Jbeta primers. This table comes from immunoSEQ multiplex PCR, and its TCRdb copy is limited to in-frame clones, with some not included. This repertoire shows over 100,000 clones, roughly 70% found once; its top ten account for approximately 8%. For this clone: Its antigen is unidentified.

The origin of this receptor is a middle-aged man in good health and CMV-seronegative. The chain has TRBV18 and TRBJ2-1; the D is unclear. Sequenced sample: PBMCs. The CDR3 spells CASSEMHEQFF. CDR3 sequence (DNA): TGTGCCAGCTCAGAGATGCATGAGCAGTTCTTC.